Listed here is a single T cell receptor (beta chain). A much larger clonotype is one base distant, so this may be a read error. The sample originates from a study of blood T cell repertoires in COVID-19. Study information: COVID-19 samples from acute and convalescent phases originated in the United States, Italy and Spain.

The CDR3 runs to 13 residues. The ends lost 3 bases at V and 6 bases at J; junction bases unmatched: 3. CDR1 SGHTA and CDR2 FQGTGA come from the germline V gene. Participants reported their clinical history, and cohort assignment relied on those reports. Sequencing used immunoSEQ multiplex PCR; TCRdb keeps in-frame clones, though not all of them. Of roughly 400,000 clones in the sample, approximately 89% were seen once. The chain is built from TRBV7-3 and TRBJ1-1, with 8 bases that match TRBD1. Sequencing was done on a sample of PBMCs or T cells enriched from blood (not recorded which). This clonotype originated in a woman in her twenties or thirties who had recovered from COVID-19. The CDR3 sequence is CASSFQQGAEAFF. The DNA of the CDR3 is TGTGCCAGCAGCTTCCAACAGGGGGCTGAAGCTTTCTTT. Complete variable domain (other parts from reference TRBV7-3 and TRBJ1-1): GAGVSQTPSNKVTEKGKYVELRCDPISGHTALYWYRQSLGQGPEFLIYFQGTGAADDSGLPNDRFFAVRPEGSVSTLKIQRTERGDSAVYLCASSFQQGAEAFFGQGTRLTVV.